This T cell receptor beta chain was sequenced for a study of blood T cell repertoires in COVID-19. Across the study: Acute-phase and convalescent COVID-19 samples originated in the United States, Italy and Spain. T cells, B-cell-depleted T cells, or PBMCs provided the cDNA or gDNA that served as material.

The CDR3 has 16 residues. Germline V gene data show CDR1 as MDHEN and CDR2 as SYDVKM. The ends were cut back, 2 bases at V and 9 bases at J, with 20 bases in the middle. Authors' analysis steps: The authors estimated nucleated cell counts from reference gene primer amplification. TCRdb keeps only in-frame clones here, not all; method: immunoSEQ multiplex PCR. V and J calls and clone size are copied from that table; D and trimming were computed from the DNA. The table lists more than 250,000 clones, around nine tenths of them singletons. Sequenced sample: peripheral blood. The sequence was obtained from a man between 50 and 59 years old with active or convalescent COVID-19. The chain links TRBV28 to TRBJ1-5; D remains ambiguous. Here the CDR3 reads CASSLPVAARSGPQHF. For the CDR3, the DNA is TGTGCCAGCAGTTTACCGGTCGCGGCGCGTTCGGGGCCCCAGCATTTT. Based on the CDR3 plus reference TRBV28 and TRBJ1-5, the full variable domain is DVKVTQSSRYLVKRTGEKVFLECVQDMDHENMFWYRQDPGLGLRLIYFSYDVKMKEKGDIPEGYSVSREKKERFSLILESASTNQTSMYLCASSLPVAARSGPQHFGDGTRLSIL.